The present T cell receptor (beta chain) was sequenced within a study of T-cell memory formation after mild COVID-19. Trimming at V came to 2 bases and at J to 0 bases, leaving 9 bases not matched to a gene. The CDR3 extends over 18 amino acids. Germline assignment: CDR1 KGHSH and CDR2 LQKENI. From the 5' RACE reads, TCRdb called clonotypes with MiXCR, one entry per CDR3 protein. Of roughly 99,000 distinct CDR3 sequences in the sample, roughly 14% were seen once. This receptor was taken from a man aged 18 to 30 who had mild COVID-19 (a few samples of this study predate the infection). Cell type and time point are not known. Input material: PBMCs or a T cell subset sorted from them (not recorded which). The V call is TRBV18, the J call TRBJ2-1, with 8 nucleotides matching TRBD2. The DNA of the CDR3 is TGTGCCAGCTCACCAGCGGGGGGCCGCCCCAGCTCCTACAATGAGCAGTTCTTC. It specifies CASSPAGGRPSSYNEQFF.